The clone carrying this T cell receptor beta chain was seen ten or more times. Its target is unknown. The data stem from a study of breast tumors, draining lymph nodes, adjacent tissues. Overall study results and limits: Tumors had less TCR diversity than lymph nodes, more than nontumor tissue. The data were judged consistent with most tumor T cells coming from lymph node and expanding in tumor. Data only fit, rather than demonstrated, lymph node origin of most tumor T cells.

Via MiXCR, TCRdb re-called the multiplex PCR reads, giving one row per CDR3 protein. The sample has about 140,000 distinct CDR3 sequences; around a third are singletons. Germline V gene lookup returns CDR1 SGHTA and CDR2 FQGTGA. The CDR3 runs 15 residues. V lost 5 bases, J lost 6 bases, and 6 bases stayed unmatched. The lymph nodes were axillary draining lymph nodes from breast cancer patients. The material sequenced was axillary lymph node tissue. The receptor was derived from a female donor with breast cancer. Some clones in this sample may be carry-over from other donors' samples. The chain combines TRBV7-3 with TRBJ2-3; 12 nucleotides agree with TRBD2. CDR3 nucleotide sequence: TGTGCCAGCAGCCGCTCTAGCGGGGGGGCGGATACGCAGTATTTT. This sequence encodes CASSRSSGGADTQYF.